This T cell receptor (beta chain) is from a study of T cells after yellow fever vaccination. In TCRdb, the 5' RACE reads were re-called with MiXCR into one record per CDR3 protein. In the table there are 120,000 or so distinct CDR3 sequences, under 9% of which are singletons. This sequence originates from a man aged 18 to 35 who received the YFV17D yellow fever vaccine. The sequencing used CD8+ T cells sorted from PBMCs, collected on the day of the yellow fever booster vaccination.

The CDR3 spells CASSAWGASYGYTF. For the CDR3, the DNA is TGTGCCAGCAGTGCCTGGGGAGCGAGCTATGGCTACACCTTC. The chain links TRBV25-1 to TRBJ1-2; D gene unclear. This CDR3 has 14 amino acids. Trimming pared 4 bases from V and 4 bases from J, leaving 13 bases between. CDR1 is MGHDK, CDR2 SYGVNS, per germline.